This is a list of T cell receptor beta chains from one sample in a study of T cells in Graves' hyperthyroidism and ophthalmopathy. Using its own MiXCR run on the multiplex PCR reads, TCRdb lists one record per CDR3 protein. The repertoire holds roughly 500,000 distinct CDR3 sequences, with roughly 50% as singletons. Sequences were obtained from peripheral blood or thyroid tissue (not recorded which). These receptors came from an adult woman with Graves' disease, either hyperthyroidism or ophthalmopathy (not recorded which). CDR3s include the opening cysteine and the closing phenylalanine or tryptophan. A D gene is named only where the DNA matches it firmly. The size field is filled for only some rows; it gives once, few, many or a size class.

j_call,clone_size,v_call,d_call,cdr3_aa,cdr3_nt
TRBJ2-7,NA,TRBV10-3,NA,CASMDSPYEQYF,TGTGCTTCAATGGACAGCCCCTACGAGCAGTACTTC
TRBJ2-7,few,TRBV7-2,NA,CASSARDGPYEQYF,TGTGCCAGCAGCGCCAGGGACGGTCCCTACGAGCAGTACTTC
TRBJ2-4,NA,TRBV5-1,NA,CASSTPTALLGKNIQYF,TGCGCCAGCAGCACGCCGACAGCGCTCTTGGGCAAAAACATTCAGTACTTC
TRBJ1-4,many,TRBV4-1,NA,CASSQQGWGTNEKLFF,TGCGCCAGCAGCCAACAGGGGTGGGGAACTAATGAAAAACTGTTTTTT
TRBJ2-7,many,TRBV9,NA,CASSVGQYF,TGTGCCAGCAGCGTGGGACAGTACTTC
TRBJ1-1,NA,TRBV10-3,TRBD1,CAISGTGQGGTEAFF,TGTGCCATCAGTGGGACGGGACAGGGGGGAACTGAAGCTTTCTTT
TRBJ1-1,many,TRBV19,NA,CASIGKNTEAFF,TGTGCCAGTATCGGGAAGAACACTGAAGCTTTCTTT
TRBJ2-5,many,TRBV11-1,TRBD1,CASSSHGTGGFGETQYF,TGTGCCAGCAGCTCCCATGGGACAGGGGGCTTCGGAGAGACCCAGTACTTC
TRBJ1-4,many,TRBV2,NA,CASSEEGQGGEKLFF,TGTGCCAGCAGTGAAGAAGGGCAGGGTGGGGAAAAACTGTTTTTT
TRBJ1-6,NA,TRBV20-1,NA,CSAPGTSGDNSPLHF,TGCAGTGCTCCGGGGACCTCGGGGGATAATTCACCCCTCCACTTT
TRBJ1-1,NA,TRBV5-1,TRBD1,CASSHGTGRRNTEAFF,TGCGCCAGCAGCCATGGGACAGGGAGGCGGAACACTGAAGCTTTCTTT
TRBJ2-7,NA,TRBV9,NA,CASSVSRDTYSYEQYF,TGTGCCAGCAGCGTTTCCCGTGACACGTATTCCTACGAGCAGTACTTC
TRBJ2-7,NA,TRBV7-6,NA,CASSLSPGLGTDTQYF,TGTGCCAGCAGCTTAAGTCCAGGACTAGGGACAGATACGCAGTATTTC
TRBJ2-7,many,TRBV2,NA,CASRGEGYEQYF,TGTGCCAGCAGGGGGGAAGGGTACGAGCAGTACTTC
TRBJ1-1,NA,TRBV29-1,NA,CSRRVGPMNTEAFF,TGCAGCCGCCGCGTGGGGCCTATGAACACTGAAGCTTTCTTT
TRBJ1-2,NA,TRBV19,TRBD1,CASSGDRGGYTF,TGTGCCAGTAGTGGGGACAGGGGAGGCTACACCTTC
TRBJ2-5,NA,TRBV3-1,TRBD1,CASSQGTGDQETQYF,TGTGCCAGCAGCCAGGGCACAGGGGACCAAGAGACCCAGTACTTC
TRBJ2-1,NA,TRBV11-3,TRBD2,CASSLEIAGRTGVEQFF,TGTGCCAGCAGCTTAGAGATAGCGGGGAGAACCGGGGTTGAGCAGTTCTTC
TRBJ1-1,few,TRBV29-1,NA,CSGTLMNTEAFF,TGCAGCGGTACGCTCATGAACACTGAAGCTTTCTTT
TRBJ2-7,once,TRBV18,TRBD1,CASSPSTNRGLFYEQYF,TGTGCCAGCTCACCGTCTACGAACAGGGGGCTTTTCTACGAGCAGTACTTC
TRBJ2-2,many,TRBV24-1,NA,CATSSEVLNTGELFF,TGTGCCACCAGTTCCGAGGTTTTGAACACCGGGGAGCTGTTTTTT
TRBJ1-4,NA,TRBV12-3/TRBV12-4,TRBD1,CASRQEGAPEKLFF,TGTGCCAGCAGACAAGAGGGGGCGCCTGAAAAACTGTTTTTT
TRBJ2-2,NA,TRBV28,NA,CASGVGGANTGELFF,TGTGCCAGTGGGGTAGGTGGAGCTAACACCGGGGAGCTGTTTTTT
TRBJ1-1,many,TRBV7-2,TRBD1,CASRSTGGTEAFF,TGTGCCAGCAGGTCTACAGGGGGCACTGAAGCTTTCTTT
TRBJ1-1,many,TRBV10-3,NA,CAISEVGQNTEAFF,TGTGCCATCAGTGAGGTAGGGCAGAACACTGAAGCTTTCTTT
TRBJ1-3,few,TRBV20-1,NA,CSAGGGTSGNTIYF,TGCAGTGCCGGGGGGGGCACCTCTGGAAACACCATATATTTT